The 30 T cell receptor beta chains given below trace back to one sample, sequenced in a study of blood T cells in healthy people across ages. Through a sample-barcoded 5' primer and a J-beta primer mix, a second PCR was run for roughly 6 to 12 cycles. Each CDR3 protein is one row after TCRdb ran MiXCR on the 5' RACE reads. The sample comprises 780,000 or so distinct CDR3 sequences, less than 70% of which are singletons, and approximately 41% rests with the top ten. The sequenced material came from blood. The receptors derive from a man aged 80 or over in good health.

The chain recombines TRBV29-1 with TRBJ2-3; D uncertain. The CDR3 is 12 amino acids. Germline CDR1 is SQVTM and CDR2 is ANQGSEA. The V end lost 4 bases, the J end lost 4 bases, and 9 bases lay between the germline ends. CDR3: CSVGRVADTQYF. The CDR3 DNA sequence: TGCAGCGTTGGACGTGTGGCAGATACGCAGTATTTT.

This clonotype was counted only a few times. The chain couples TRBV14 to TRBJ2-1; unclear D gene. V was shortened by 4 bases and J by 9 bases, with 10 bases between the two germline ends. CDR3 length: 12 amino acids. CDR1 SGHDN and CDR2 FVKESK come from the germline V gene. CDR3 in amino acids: CASSPGMAEQFF. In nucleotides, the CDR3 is TGTGCCAGCAGCCCCGGAATGGCTGAGCAGTTCTTC. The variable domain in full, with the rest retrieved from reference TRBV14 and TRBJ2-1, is EAGVTQFPSHSVIEKGQTVTLRCDPISGHDNLYWYRRVMGKEIKFLLHFVKESKQDESGMPNNRFLAERTGGTYSTLKVQPAELEDSGVYFCASSPGMAEQFFGPGTRLTVL.

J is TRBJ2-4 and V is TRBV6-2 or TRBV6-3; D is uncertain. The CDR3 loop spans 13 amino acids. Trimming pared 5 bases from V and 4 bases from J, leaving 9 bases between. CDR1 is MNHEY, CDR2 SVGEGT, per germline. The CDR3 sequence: CASSPWSKNIQYF. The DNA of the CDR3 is TGTGCCAGCAGTCCATGGTCAAAAAACATTCAGTACTTC.

The CDR3 DNA sequence: TGCGCCAGCAGCTTGGAGGGGACAGGGGTGAATGAGCAGTTCTTC. This encodes CASSLEGTGVNEQFF. This sequence joins TRBV5-1 and TRBJ2-1, with TRBD1 identical over 10 bases. Per the germline V gene, CDR1 is SGHRS and CDR2 is YFSETQ. The CDR3 consists of 15 residues. The V segment lost 0 bases and the J segment 7 bases; nucleotides outside the gene matches: 4. Looking up the rest from reference TRBV5-1 and TRBJ2-1 gives the full variable domain: KAGVTQTPRYLIKTRGQQVTLSCSPISGHRSVSWYQQTPGQGLQFLFEYFSETQRNKGNFPGRFSGRQFSNSRSEMNVSTLELGDSALYLCASSLEGTGVNEQFFGPGTRLTVL.

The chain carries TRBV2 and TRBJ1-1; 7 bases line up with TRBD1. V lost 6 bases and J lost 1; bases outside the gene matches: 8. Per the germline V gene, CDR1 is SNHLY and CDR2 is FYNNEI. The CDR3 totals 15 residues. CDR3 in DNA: TGTGCCAGCAGGACCCCCGGGACAGCGAACACTGAAGCTTTCTTT. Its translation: CASRTPGTANTEAFF.

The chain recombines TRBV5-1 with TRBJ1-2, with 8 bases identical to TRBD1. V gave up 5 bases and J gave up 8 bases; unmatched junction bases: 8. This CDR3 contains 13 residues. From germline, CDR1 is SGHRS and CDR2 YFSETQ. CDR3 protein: CASSPDRAGGYTF. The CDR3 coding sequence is TGCGCCAGCAGTCCGGACAGGGCAGGCGGCTACACCTTC.

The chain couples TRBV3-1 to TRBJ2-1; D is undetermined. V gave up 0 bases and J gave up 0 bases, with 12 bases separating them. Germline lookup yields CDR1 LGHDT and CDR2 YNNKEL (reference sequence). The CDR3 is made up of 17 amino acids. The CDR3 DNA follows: TGTGCCAGCAGCCAAGATCGGATCCCCCGCTCCTACAATGAGCAGTTCTTC. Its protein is CASSQDRIPRSYNEQFF.

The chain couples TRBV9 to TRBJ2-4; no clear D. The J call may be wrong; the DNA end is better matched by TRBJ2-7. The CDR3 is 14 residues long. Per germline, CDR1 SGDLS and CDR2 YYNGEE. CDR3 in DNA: TGTGCCAGCAGCGTAGGCGTATTACCCTACGAGCAGTACTTC. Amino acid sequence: CASSVGVLPYEQYF.

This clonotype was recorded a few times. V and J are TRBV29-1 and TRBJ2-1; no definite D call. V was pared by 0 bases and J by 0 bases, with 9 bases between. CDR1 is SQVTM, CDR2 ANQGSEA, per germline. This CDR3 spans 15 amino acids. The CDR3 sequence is CSVEDNGSSYNEQFF. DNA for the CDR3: TGCAGCGTTGAAGATAACGGCAGCTCCTACAATGAGCAGTTCTTC.

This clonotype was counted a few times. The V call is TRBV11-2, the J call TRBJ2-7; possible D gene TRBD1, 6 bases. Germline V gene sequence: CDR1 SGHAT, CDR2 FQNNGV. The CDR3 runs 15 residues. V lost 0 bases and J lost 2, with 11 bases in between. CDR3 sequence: CASSLDRRGPYEQYF. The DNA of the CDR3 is TGTGCCAGCAGCTTAGATCGCAGGGGTCCCTACGAGCAGTACTTC.

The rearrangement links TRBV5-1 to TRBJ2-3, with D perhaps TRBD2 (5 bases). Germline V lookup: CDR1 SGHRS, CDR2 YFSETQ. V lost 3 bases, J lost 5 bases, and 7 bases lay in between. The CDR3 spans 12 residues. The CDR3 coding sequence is TGCGCCAGCAGCTACGGACTAGATACGCAGTATTTT. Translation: CASSYGLDTQYF.

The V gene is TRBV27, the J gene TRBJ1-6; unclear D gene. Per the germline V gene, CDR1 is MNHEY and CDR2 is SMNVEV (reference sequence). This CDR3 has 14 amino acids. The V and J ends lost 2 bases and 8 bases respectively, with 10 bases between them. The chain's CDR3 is CASSLSVWYSPLHF. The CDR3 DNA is TGTGCCAGCAGTTTAAGCGTCTGGTATTCACCCCTCCACTTT.

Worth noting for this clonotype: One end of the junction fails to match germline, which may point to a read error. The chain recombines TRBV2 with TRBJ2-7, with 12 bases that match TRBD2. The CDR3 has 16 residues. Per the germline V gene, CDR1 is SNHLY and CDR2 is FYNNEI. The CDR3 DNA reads TGTGCCAACAGTCCTCCGGGACTAGCGGGTTCCTACGAGCAGTACTTC. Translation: CANSPPGLAGSYEQYF.

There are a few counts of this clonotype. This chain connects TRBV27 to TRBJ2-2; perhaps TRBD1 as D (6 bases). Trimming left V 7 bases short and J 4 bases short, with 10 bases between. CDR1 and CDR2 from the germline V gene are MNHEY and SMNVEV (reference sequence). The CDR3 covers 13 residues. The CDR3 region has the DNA TGTGCCAGCACAGGGGAAGGCACCGGGGAGCTGTTTTTT. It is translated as CASTGEGTGELFF.

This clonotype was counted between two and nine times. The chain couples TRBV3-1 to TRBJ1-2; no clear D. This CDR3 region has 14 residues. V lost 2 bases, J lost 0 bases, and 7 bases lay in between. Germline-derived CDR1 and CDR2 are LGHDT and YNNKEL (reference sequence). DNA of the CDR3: TGTGCCAGCAGCCAACCAGGAGCTAACTATGGCTACACCTTC. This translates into CASSQPGANYGYTF.

This CDR3 is CASSLLASADEQFF. Written as DNA, the CDR3 is TGTGCCAGCAGCTTACTGGCTAGCGCCGATGAGCAGTTCTTC. V gene TRBV7-2 combines with J gene TRBJ2-1, with a tentative D call TRBD2 (6 bases). Germline assignment: CDR1 SGHTA and CDR2 FQGNSA. The CDR3 sequence is 14 residues long. With 2 bases removed from V and 8 bases from J, the gap between germline ends came to 13 bases.

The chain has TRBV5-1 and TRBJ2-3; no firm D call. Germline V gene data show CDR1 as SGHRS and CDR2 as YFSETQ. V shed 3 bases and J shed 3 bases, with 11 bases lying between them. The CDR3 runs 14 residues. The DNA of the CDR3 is TGCGCCAGCAGCTCCTTGAGGCCGACAGATACGCAGTATTTT. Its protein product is CASSSLRPTDTQYF.

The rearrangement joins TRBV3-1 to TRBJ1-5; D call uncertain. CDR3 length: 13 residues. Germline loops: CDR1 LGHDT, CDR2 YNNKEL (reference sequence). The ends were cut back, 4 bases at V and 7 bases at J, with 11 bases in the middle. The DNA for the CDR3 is TGTGCCAGCAGCCGTGGACTGTACCAGCCCCAGCATTTT. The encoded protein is CASSRGLYQPQHF.

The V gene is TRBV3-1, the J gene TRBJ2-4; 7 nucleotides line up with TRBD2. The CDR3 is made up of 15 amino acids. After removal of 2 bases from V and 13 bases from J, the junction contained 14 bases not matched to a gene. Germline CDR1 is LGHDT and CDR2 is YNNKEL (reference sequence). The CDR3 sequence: CASSQMWAGAGEQYF. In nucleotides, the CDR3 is TGTGCCAGCAGCCAAATGTGGGCGGGAGCGGGTGAGCAGTACTTC.

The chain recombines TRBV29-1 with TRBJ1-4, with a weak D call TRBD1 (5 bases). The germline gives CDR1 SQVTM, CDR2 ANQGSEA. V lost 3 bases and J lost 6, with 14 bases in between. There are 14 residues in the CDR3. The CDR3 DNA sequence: TGCAGCGTTGACCCCGGCAGGGCGGATGAAAAACTGTTTTTT. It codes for CSVDPGRADEKLFF.

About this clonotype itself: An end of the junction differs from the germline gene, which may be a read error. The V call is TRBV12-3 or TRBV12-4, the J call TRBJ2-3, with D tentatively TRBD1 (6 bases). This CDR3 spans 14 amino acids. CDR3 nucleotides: TGTGCCGGCAGTTGCACAGGGTCGACAGATGTGCAGTATTTT. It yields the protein CAGSCTGSTDVQYF.

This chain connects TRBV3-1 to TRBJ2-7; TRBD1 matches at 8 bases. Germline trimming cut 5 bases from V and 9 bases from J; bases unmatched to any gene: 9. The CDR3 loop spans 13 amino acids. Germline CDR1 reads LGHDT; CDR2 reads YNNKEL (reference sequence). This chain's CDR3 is CASSFGQGGMQYF. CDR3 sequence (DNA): TGTGCCAGCAGCTTCGGACAGGGAGGCATGCAGTACTTC.

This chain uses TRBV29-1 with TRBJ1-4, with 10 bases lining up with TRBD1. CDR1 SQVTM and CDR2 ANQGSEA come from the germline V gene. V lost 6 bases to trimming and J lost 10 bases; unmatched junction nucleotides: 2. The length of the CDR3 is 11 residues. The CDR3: CSVDRGGKLFF. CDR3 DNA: TGCAGCGTGGACAGGGGGGGAAAACTGTTTTTT.

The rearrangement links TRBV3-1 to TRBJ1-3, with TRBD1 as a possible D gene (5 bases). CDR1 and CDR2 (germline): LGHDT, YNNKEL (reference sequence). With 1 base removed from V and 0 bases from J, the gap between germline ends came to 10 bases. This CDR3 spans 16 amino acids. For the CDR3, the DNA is TGTGCCAGCAGCCAAGGGCAGGGACGCTCTGGAAACACCATATATTTT. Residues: CASSQGQGRSGNTIYF.

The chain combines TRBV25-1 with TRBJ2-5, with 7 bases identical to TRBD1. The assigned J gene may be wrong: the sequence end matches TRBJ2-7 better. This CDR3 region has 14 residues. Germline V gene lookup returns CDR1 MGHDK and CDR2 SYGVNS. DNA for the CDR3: TGTGCCAGCAGTGACCTAGACAGGGCCTACGAGCAGTACTTC. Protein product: CASSDLDRAYEQYF.

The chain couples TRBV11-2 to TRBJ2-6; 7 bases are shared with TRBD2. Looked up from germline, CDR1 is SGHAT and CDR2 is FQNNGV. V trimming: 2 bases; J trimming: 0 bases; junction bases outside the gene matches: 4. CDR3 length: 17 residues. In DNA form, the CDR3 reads TGTGCCAGCAGCTTACTAGCGGCAAGCTCTGGGGCCAACGTCCTGACTTTC. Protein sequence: CASSLLAASSGANVLTF.

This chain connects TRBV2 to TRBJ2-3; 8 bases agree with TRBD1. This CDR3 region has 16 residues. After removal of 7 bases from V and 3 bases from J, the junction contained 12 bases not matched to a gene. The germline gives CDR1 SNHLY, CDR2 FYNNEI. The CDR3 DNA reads TGTGCCAGCACCCCCGGTCGGACAGGGAGGACAGATACGCAGTATTTT. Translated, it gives CASTPGRTGRTDTQYF.

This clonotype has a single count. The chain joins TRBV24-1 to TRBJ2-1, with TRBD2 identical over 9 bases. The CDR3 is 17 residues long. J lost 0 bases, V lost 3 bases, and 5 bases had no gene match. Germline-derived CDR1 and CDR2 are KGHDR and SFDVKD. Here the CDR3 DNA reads TGTGCCACCAGTGATACCTTTAGCGGGAGCTCCTACAATGAGCAGTTCTTC. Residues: CATSDTFSGSSYNEQFF.

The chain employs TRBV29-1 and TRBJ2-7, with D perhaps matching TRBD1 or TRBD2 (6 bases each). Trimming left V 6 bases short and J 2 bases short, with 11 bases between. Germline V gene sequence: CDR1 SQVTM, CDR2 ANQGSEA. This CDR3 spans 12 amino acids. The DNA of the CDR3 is TGCAGCGTGGGGGGCGAGGCCTACGAGCAGTACTTC. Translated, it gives CSVGGEAYEQYF.

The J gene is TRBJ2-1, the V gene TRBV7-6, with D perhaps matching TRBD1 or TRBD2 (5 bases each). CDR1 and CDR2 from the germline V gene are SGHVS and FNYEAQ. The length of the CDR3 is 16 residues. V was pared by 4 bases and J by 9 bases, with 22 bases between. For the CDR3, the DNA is TGTGCCAGCAGCTCCGCCGGAGGCGCGAGGGGCACTGAGCAGTTCTTC. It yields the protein CASSSAGGARGTEQFF.